The clone carrying this T cell receptor beta chain has just a few counts. The antigen remains undetermined. This specimen comes from a study of early T cells in non-severe SARS-CoV-2 infection. Study overall: Chains stayed unpaired after sequencing of bulk RNA from unsorted whole blood.

The study's findings and limits: Matches to VDJdb favored anti-spike CD8 responses and missed private and CD4 specificities.

Separate cDNA molecules each had unique molecular identifiers attached to them. TCRdb reprocessed the 5' RACE reads with MiXCR, giving one entry per CDR3 protein. The table includes roughly 30,000 distinct CDR3 sequences, about 4.6% detected once. This sequence originates from an adult who was a healthcare worker with PCR-confirmed SARS-CoV-2 infection or an uninfected control (not recorded which). Sequencing was done on a sample of whole blood.

DNA for the CDR3: TGTGCCTGGGGCATCTTAAGGACAGACCTCACAGATACGCAGTATTTT. The encoded protein is CAWGILRTDLTDTQYF. This chain links TRBV30 with TRBJ2-3; D might be TRBD1 (6 bases). There are 16 residues in the CDR3. The V end lost 5 bases, the J end lost 2 bases, and 20 bases lay between the germline ends. Germline CDR1 reads GTSNPN; CDR2 reads SVGIG (reference sequence).